This TCR beta chain was observed in a study of radiation and T cells in renal cell carcinoma. Whole-study findings and limits: Baseline intratumoral clonotype presence is unknown without pretreatment biopsies. From baseline, blood top tumor clonotypes peaked at 2 weeks post-radiation.

As to this clone: Its target is unknown.

The data were produced by immunoSEQ multiplex PCR, yet TCRdb's version contains in-frame clones alone and is incomplete. Of fewer than 200,000 clones listed, roughly nine tenths were seen once; the top ten hold around 10%. CDR1 is SEHNR and CDR2 is FQNEAQ in the germline V gene (reference sequence). The CDR3 runs to 15 residues. Deletions cut 8 bases from V and 4 bases from J, with 15 bases between. Time point indicated: blood 4 weeks post-SBRT, at nephrectomy. Treatment specified: 15 Gy SBRT to primary tumor, nephrectomy 4 weeks later. Nephrectomy followed 15 Gy stereotactic body radiation by 4 weeks. Blood was sampled at baseline, 2 weeks and 4 weeks after SBRT.

This TCR was recovered from a woman between 45 and 65 years old with renal cell carcinoma. The V call is TRBV7-9, the J call TRBJ1-6; no firm D call. The sequencing here drew on blood, taken from a patient whose treatment included radiotherapy and nephrectomy. CDR3 protein: CASRLFGSYNSPLHF. CDR3 nucleotides: TGTGCCAGCCGGCTCTTCGGGAGTTATAATTCACCCCTCCACTTT.